The 24 T cell receptor beta chains below all came from one sample that was sequenced in a study of blood T cell repertoires in COVID-19. The repertoire was sequenced with immunoSEQ multiplex PCR; TCRdb's copy has only in-frame clones and lacks some. The profile covers around 260,000 clones, with around 84% appearing a single time and roughly 4% taken by the ten largest. What was sequenced was PBMCs or T cells enriched from blood (not recorded which). Receptors originate from a man younger than 45 with acute COVID-19.

The chain joins TRBV6-1 to TRBJ2-3; 10 nucleotides line up with TRBD1. Germline V CDR1 and CDR2: MNHNS, SASEGT. The CDR3 length is 16 residues. V lost 0 bases to trimming and J lost 6 bases; unmatched junction nucleotides: 6. The CDR3 DNA sequence: TGTGCCAGCAGTGAAGCGCCTGGGACAGGGGCTGATACGCAGTATTTT. Translation: CASSEAPGTGADTQYF.

This chain connects TRBV25-1 to TRBJ2-1; TRBD2 matches at 10 bases. The V gene end was trimmed by 2 bases and the J gene end by 7 bases; junction bases not matched to a gene: 8. The CDR3 has 16 residues. Germline assignment: CDR1 MGHDK and CDR2 SYGVNS. The DNA for the CDR3 is TGTGCCAGCAGTGAACCCAGCGGGAGGGCCGGGAATGAGCAGTTCTTC. Protein product: CASSEPSGRAGNEQFF.

The V and J genes are TRBV20-1 and TRBJ1-5; 7 bases are shared with TRBD1. The CDR3 loop spans 14 amino acids. Germline V gene data show CDR1 as DFQATT and CDR2 as SNEGSKA (reference sequence). Trimming removed 3 bases from V and 0 bases from J; junction bases left unmatched: 2. CDR3 protein: CSASQGDSNQPQHF. The CDR3 DNA reads as TGCAGTGCTAGTCAGGGGGATAGCAATCAGCCCCAGCATTTT.

The genes are TRBV11-3 and TRBJ1-2; tentatively, D is TRBD1 (6 bases). This CDR3 contains 14 residues. V gave up 5 bases and J gave up 4 bases, with 14 bases separating them. Looked up from germline, CDR1 is SGHNT and CDR2 is YENEEA. DNA of the CDR3: TGTGCCAGCAGCCCGACGGGGACACGCTATGGCTACACCTTC. Its protein is CASSPTGTRYGYTF.

This clone was counted only a few times. The CDR3 is CASSLHGGETQYF. The CDR3 nucleotides are TGTGCCAGCAGCTTGCACGGGGGAGAGACCCAGTACTTC. The V and J genes are TRBV5-4 and TRBJ2-5; a weak D match, TRBD2 (6 bases). The V and J ends lost 1 base and 4 bases respectively, with 8 bases between them. CDR1 SGHNT and CDR2 YYREEE come from the germline V gene (reference sequence). CDR3 length equals 13 residues.

J is TRBJ1-2 and V is TRBV5-4; 9 positions match TRBD1. The germline CDR1 and CDR2 sequences are SGHNT and YYREEE (reference sequence). Trimming cost V 6 bases and J 3 bases; bases outside gene matches: 9. The CDR3 length is 15 residues. The CDR3 sequence is CASNSRDRDYYGYTF. The DNA of the CDR3 is TGTGCCAGCAACTCCCGGGACAGGGACTACTATGGCTACACCTTC.

This clone was found once. The CDR3 region has the DNA TGTGCCAGCAGCGTAGGAGAGGGAAATAGCAATCAGCCCCAGCATTTT. Its translation: CASSVGEGNSNQPQHF. This rearrangement joins TRBV9 to TRBJ1-5; no clear D gene. The V gene's germline CDR1 is SGDLS and CDR2 YYNGEE. Trimming stripped 0 bases from V and 0 bases from J, with 10 bases between. CDR3 size: 16 residues.

This chain connects TRBV6-1 to TRBJ1-1; D call uncertain. CDR3 length equals 15 residues. Germline values: CDR1 MNHNS, CDR2 SASEGT. With 2 bases removed from V and 2 bases from J, the gap between germline ends came to 12 bases. The DNA for the CDR3 is TGTGCCAGCAGTGAACGCGGTTACCCAAACACTGAAGCTTTCTTT. As protein: CASSERGYPNTEAFF.

V and J are TRBV6-5 and TRBJ2-7; a weak D match, TRBD1 (5 bases). Germline V gene sequence: CDR1 MNHEY, CDR2 SVGAGI. The CDR3 is made up of 13 amino acids. V was cut by 2 bases and J by 6 bases, with 11 bases left in between. The CDR3 protein is CASSYSRDGEQYV. The DNA of the CDR3 is TGTGCCAGCAGTTACAGCAGGGATGGCGAGCAGTACGTC.

The V gene is TRBV14, the J gene TRBJ1-1; 8 positions match TRBD1. CDR3 size: 16 residues. Germline values: CDR1 SGHDN, CDR2 FVKESK. V dropped 5 bases and J dropped 0; count of bases not matched to a gene: 8. This CDR3 reads CASSTRDRGLNTEAFF. CDR3 DNA: TGTGCCAGCAGCACCCGAGACAGGGGTTTGAACACTGAAGCTTTCTTT.

V gene TRBV11-2 combines with J gene TRBJ2-5; D is ambiguous. Trimming shortened V by 0 bases and J by 5 bases, and 19 bases separated the two germline ends. Germline-derived CDR1 and CDR2 are SGHAT and FQNNGV. The CDR3 is made up of 17 amino acids. CDR3 protein: CASSLDIRLARVETQYF. The CDR3 DNA sequence: TGTGCCAGCAGCTTAGATATACGACTCGCCCGAGTGGAGACCCAGTACTTC.

This chain links TRBV11-2 with TRBJ2-7, with 11 bases that match TRBD2. V was clipped by 1 base and J by 0 bases; unmatched bases: 5. The CDR3 covers 17 residues. CDR1 and CDR2 (germline): SGHAT, FQNNGV. DNA of the CDR3: TGTGCCAGCAGCTTAGGACTAGCGGGACTCCACTCCTACGAGCAGTACGTC. Protein sequence: CASSLGLAGLHSYEQYV.

The chain combines TRBV4-1 with TRBJ2-3; D may be TRBD2 (6 bases). Trimming pared 1 base from V and 1 base from J, leaving 6 bases between. Germline loops: CDR1 MGHRA, CDR2 YSYEKL. This CDR3 spans 14 amino acids. Here the CDR3 reads CASSQAGGTDTQYF. CDR3 coding DNA: TGCGCCAGCAGCCAAGCGGGGGGCACAGATACGCAGTATTTT.

This clone was picked up one time. The V and J genes are TRBV11-2 and TRBJ2-4, with TRBD2 matching 9 bases. The junction had 7 bases not matched to a gene; V was cut back by 0 bases and J by 1 base. The CDR3 covers 18 residues. The V gene's germline CDR1 is SGHAT and CDR2 FQNNGV. The CDR3 loop is CASSLDPAGGPAKNIQYF. CDR3 sequence (DNA): TGTGCCAGCAGCTTAGATCCGGCGGGAGGGCCGGCCAAAAACATTCAGTACTTC. Combining the CDR3 with reference TRBV11-2 and TRBJ2-4 gives the whole variable domain EAGVAQSPRYKIIEKRQSVAFWCNPISGHATLYWYQQILGQGPKLLIQFQNNGVVDDSQLPKDRFSAERLKGVDSTLKIQPAKLEDSAVYLCASSLDPAGGPAKNIQYFGAGTRLSVL.

The chain is built from TRBV5-4 and TRBJ1-6; 7 bases align to TRBD1. In germline, CDR1 is SGHNT, CDR2 YYREEE (reference sequence). Losses at the gene ends were 6 bases for V and 5 bases for J; bases not matched to a gene: 5. This CDR3 region has 14 residues. The CDR3 DNA reads TGTGCCAGCACTGAGGGGGCGCATAATTCACCCCTCCACTTT. Amino acid sequence: CASTEGAHNSPLHF.

This clone turned up a few times. This chain connects TRBV27 to TRBJ1-6; D is uncertain. Germline V lookup: CDR1 MNHEY, CDR2 SMNVEV (reference sequence). Trimming pared 6 bases from V and 10 bases from J, leaving 22 bases between. There are 16 residues in the CDR3. CDR3 in DNA: TGTGCCAGCAGGTTAGACAAGACCCCCCGAGGGTCACCCCTCCACTTT. Amino acid sequence: CASRLDKTPRGSPLHF.

The table lists this clone with a count of one. The genes are TRBV18 and TRBJ1-4; D uncertain. There are 15 residues in the CDR3. CDR1 is KGHSH and CDR2 is LQKENI in the germline V gene. The V end lost 3 bases, the J end lost 7 bases, and 15 bases lay between the germline ends. The DNA of the CDR3 is TGTGCCAGCTCACCGGAGGTCCCCTCGGGTGAAAAACTGTTTTTT. Amino acids: CASSPEVPSGEKLFF.

The chain couples TRBV7-8 to TRBJ1-1; the D is unclear. The V gene lost 5 bases and the J gene lost 0 bases, with 10 bases spanning the gap. Per the germline V gene, CDR1 is SGHVS and CDR2 is FQNEAQ. The CDR3 length is 14 residues. The CDR3 sequence: CASSPQYMNTEAFF. In DNA, the CDR3 is TGTGCCAGCAGCCCGCAGTATATGAACACTGAAGCTTTCTTT.

The J gene is TRBJ2-3, the V gene TRBV7-9; 9 positions agree with TRBD2. J was trimmed by 5 bases and V by 4 bases; bases with no gene match: 7. The germline gives CDR1 SEHNR, CDR2 FQNEAQ (reference sequence). This CDR3 is 15 amino acids long. The CDR3 sequence is CASSSVAGEGDTQYF. CDR3 nucleotides: TGTGCCAGCAGCTCGGTAGCGGGGGAGGGAGATACGCAGTATTTT.

The chain recombines TRBV7-8 with TRBJ2-6, with 10 positions matching TRBD1. V shed 6 bases and J 0 bases; nucleotides not matched to a gene: 8. The CDR3 has 18 amino acids. The germline V gene has CDR1 SGHVS and CDR2 FQNEAQ. DNA for the CDR3: TGTGCCAGCAGGATGACAGGGGGCGCATTCTCTGGGGCCAACGTCCTGACTTTC. Translation gives CASRMTGGAFSGANVLTF.

CDR3 in amino acids: CASSLYKLAGGSYEQFF. The CDR3 nucleotides read TGTGCCAGCAGCTTGTACAAACTAGCGGGAGGATCGTATGAGCAGTTCTTC. The chain employs TRBV5-4 and TRBJ2-1; 12 positions match TRBD2. The CDR3 is 17 residues long. Germline V gives CDR1 SGHNT, CDR2 YYREEE (reference sequence). J lost 8 bases, V lost 1 base, and 10 bases had no gene match.

This clone came up a few times. The genes are TRBV10-3 and TRBJ1-4; the D gene is possibly TRBD1 (5 bases). This CDR3 has 13 amino acids. Trimming shortened V by 6 bases and J by 7 bases, and 12 bases separated the two germline ends. Germline assignment: CDR1 ENHRY and CDR2 SYGVKD. For the CDR3, the DNA is TGTGCCATCAGCGTGGGGGGTGGTGAAAAACTGTTTTTT. Protein product: CAISVGGGEKLFF.

V and J are TRBV6-5 and TRBJ1-3, with a weak D call TRBD1 (5 bases). This CDR3 is 13 amino acids long. V lost 8 bases and J 4 bases, leaving 12 bases between the germline ends. Per germline, CDR1 MNHEY and CDR2 SVGAGI. DNA for the CDR3: TGTGCCAGCTCCTTCGGGGGGGGAAACACCATATATTTT. The encoded protein is CASSFGGGNTIYF.

The chain couples TRBV6-4 to TRBJ1-5; TRBD1 might be the D (5 bases). The CDR3 has 13 amino acids. V was trimmed by 4 bases and J by 1 base, leaving 5 bases between them. Germline CDR1 MRHNA, CDR2 SNTAGT. The CDR3 loop reads CASSAGSNQPQHF. In nucleotides, the CDR3 is TGTGCCAGCAGTGCAGGGAGCAATCAGCCCCAGCATTTT.